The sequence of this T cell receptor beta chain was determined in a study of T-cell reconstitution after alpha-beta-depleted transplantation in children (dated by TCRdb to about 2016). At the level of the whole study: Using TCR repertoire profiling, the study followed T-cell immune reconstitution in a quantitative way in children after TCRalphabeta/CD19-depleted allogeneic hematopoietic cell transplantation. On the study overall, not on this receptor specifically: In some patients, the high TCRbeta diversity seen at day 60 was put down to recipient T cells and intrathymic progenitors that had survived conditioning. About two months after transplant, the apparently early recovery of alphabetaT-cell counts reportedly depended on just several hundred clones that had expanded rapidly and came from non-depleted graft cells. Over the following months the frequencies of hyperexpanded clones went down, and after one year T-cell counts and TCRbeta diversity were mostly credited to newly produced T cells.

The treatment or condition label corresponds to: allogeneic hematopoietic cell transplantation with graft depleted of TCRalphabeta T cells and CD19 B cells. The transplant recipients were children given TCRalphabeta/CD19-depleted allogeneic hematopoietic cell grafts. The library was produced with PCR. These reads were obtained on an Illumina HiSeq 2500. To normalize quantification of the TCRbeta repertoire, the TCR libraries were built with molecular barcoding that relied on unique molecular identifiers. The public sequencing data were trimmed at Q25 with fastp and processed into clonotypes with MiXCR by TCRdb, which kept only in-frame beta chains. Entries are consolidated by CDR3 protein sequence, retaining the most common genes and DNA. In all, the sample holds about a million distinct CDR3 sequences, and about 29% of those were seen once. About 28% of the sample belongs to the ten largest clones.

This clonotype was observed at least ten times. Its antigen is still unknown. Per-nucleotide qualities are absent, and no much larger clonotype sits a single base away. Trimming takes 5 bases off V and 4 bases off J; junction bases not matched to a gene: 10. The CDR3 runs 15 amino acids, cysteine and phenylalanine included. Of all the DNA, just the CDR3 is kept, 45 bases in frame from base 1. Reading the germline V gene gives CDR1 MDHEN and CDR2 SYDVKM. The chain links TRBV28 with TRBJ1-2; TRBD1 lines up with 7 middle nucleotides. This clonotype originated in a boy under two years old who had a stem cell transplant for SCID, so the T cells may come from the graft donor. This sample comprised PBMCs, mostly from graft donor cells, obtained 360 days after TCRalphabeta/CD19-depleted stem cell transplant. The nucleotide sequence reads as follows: TGTGCCAGCAGTCTTGACAGGGTTGGAGGCTATGGCTACACCTTC. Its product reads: CASSLDRVGGYGYTF.